This T cell receptor (beta chain) comes out of a study of T cell responses to AZD1222 COVID-19 vaccine. Study observations and caveats: There were vaccine-associated CD4 TCRs across spike, dominant at 160-218 and 743-854.

Libraries were prepared by immunoSEQ multiplex PCR; TCRdb keeps only in-frame clonotypes and omits some of them. Among about 120,000 clones listed, 70% to 90% were seen once. A single count supports this clone. Its antigen is as yet unknown. V was clipped by 2 bases and J by 8 bases, with 16 bases between them. Germline V gene data show CDR1 as LNHDA and CDR2 as SQIVND (reference sequence). The CDR3 is 15 amino acids. The rearrangement uses TRBV19 and TRBJ2-1; D is perhaps TRBD1 or TRBD2 (5 bases each). The receptor was isolated from an adult in good health. Sequences were derived from peripheral blood, sampled on day 0 of AZD1222 vaccination. The CDR3: CASSIMWGMVDEQFF. CDR3 coding DNA: TGTGCCAGTAGTATAATGTGGGGGATGGTTGATGAGCAGTTCTTC.